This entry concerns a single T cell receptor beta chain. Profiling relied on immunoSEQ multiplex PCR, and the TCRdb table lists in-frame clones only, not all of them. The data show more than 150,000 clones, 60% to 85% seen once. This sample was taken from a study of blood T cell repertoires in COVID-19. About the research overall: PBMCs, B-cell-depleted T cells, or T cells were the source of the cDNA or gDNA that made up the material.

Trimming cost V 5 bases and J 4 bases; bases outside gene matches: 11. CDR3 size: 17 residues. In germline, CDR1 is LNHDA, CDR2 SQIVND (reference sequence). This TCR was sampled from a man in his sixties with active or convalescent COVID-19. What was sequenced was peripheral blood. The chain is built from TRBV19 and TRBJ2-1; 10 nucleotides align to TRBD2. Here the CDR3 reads CASSEQLAGQPYNEQFF. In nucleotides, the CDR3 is TGTGCCAGTAGTGAACAACTAGCGGGACAACCTTACAATGAGCAGTTCTTC.